This entry lists 4 T cell receptor beta chains sequenced from one sample in a study of blood T cell repertoires in COVID-19. The table came from immunoSEQ multiplex PCR; TCRdb's copy has only in-frame clones and leaves some out. The sample yields roughly 88,000 clones, roughly 80% seen once. The sample was peripheral blood. These receptors all come from a woman of 80 years or more with acute or convalescent COVID-19.

This clone was picked up one time. This chain connects TRBV6-5 to TRBJ2-7; D perhaps matches TRBD2 (6 bases). Germline V gene sequence: CDR1 MNHEY, CDR2 SVGAGI. The CDR3 consists of 15 residues. V was pared by 6 bases and J by 8 bases, with 23 bases between. The DNA of the CDR3 is TGTGCCAGCAGCAGACTTCGACTAGAGGGTCACCAGCAGTACTTC. Its protein is CASSRLRLEGHQQYF.

The rearrangement uses TRBV5-6 and TRBJ1-1; 8 bases line up with TRBD1. The CDR3 totals 16 residues. Germline V CDR1 and CDR2: SGHDT, YYEEEE. J lost 1 base, V lost 6 bases, and 11 bases had no gene match. Written as DNA, the CDR3 is TGTGCCAGCACCCTGACAGGGGCCCCAACGAACACTGAAGCTTTCTTT. Translating it yields CASTLTGAPTNTEAFF.

The chain links TRBV11-2 to TRBJ2-3, with 9 nucleotides matching TRBD2. Germline V lookup: CDR1 SGHAT, CDR2 FQNNGV. The CDR3 consists of 15 residues. V shed 3 bases, J shed 3 bases, and the junction held 4 bases outside the gene matches. The CDR3 spells CASSFSSGATDTQYF. CDR3 DNA sequence: TGTGCCAGCAGCTTCTCTAGCGGGGCGACAGATACGCAGTATTTT.

This clone has at least ten counts. The genes are TRBV11-3 and TRBJ2-6; possible D gene TRBD2, 6 bases. This CDR3 contains 16 residues. The V gene's germline CDR1 is SGHNT and CDR2 YENEEA. The V and J ends lost 5 bases and 3 bases respectively, with 14 bases between them. The CDR3 protein is CASSPRGGNGANVLTF. CDR3 sequence (DNA): TGTGCCAGCAGCCCCCGAGGAGGGAATGGGGCCAACGTCCTGACTTTC.